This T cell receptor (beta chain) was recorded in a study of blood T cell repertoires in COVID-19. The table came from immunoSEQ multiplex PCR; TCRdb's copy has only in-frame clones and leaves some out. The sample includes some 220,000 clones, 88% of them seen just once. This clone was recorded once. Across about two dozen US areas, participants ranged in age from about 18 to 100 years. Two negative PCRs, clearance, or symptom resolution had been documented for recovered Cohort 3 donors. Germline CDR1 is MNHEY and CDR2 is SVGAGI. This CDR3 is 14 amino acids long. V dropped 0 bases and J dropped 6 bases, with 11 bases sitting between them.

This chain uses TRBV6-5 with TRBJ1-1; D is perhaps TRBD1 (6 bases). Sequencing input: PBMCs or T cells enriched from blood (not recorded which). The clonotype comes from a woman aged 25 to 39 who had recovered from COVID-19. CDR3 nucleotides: TGTGCCAGCAGTTACTCTTGGACAGACCCTGAAGCTTTCTTT. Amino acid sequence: CASSYSWTDPEAFF.